Sequencing of this TCR beta chain was carried out in a study of blood T cell repertoires in COVID-19. Across the study: T cells, B-cell-depleted T cells, or PBMCs supplied cDNA or gDNA.

The CDR3 spans 15 residues. Germline CDR1 reads SNHLY; CDR2 reads FYNNEI. The V end lost 3 bases, the J end lost 4 bases, and 13 bases lay between the germline ends. Generated by immunoSEQ multiplex PCR, the TCRdb table keeps only in-frame clones and is missing some. The sample consists of about 140,000 clones, under 85% of them appearing once. The rearrangement uses TRBV2 and TRBJ2-1, with a possible D match to TRBD2 (6 bases). This TCR derives from a woman aged 18-29 years who had been exposed to COVID-19. The source material was PBMCs or T cells enriched from blood (not recorded which). CDR3 sequence (DNA): TGTGCCAGCAGTGAGCGGGGACCACGATACAATGAGCAGTTCTTC. Its translation is CASSERGPRYNEQFF.